The 7 T cell receptor beta chains listed next were all sequenced from one sample in a study of shared clonotypes between healthy human individuals. Repertoires were generated with immunoSEQ multiplex PCR, while TCRdb's copy carries only in-frame clones and drops some. The table shows 1,100,000 or so clones, with 70% to 80% occurring only once. The specimen sequenced was memory CD4+ T cells from PBMCs. The subset was: CD45RA-negative fraction. These receptors originate from a man younger than 35 in good health. Some clones in this sample may be carry-over from other donors' samples.

The J gene is TRBJ2-5, the V gene TRBV2, with TRBD1 matching 9 bases. Unmatched junction bases numbered 9, after V lost 8 bases and J lost 5 bases. The CDR3 sequence is 14 residues long. Germline loops: CDR1 SNHLY, CDR2 FYNNEI. The CDR3 is CASGGDRVRETQYF. CDR3 nucleotide sequence: TGTGCCAGCGGGGGGGACAGGGTGCGGGAGACCCAGTACTTC.

In nucleotides, the CDR3 is TGTGCCAGCTCACCGAGCTGGACAGGGGAGGACGAGCAGTACTTC. The encoded protein is CASSPSWTGEDEQYF. V and J are TRBV18 and TRBJ2-7, with 9 nucleotides matching TRBD1. This CDR3 is 15 amino acids long. In germline, CDR1 is KGHSH, CDR2 LQKENI. With 3 bases clipped from V and 5 bases from J, the junction kept 8 bases outside the gene matches.

In its sample, this clone was seen a few times. The genes are TRBV5-1 and TRBJ2-5; D is unresolved. Trimming cost V 4 bases and J 0 bases, with 13 bases left between them. CDR3 length: 15 residues. Germline CDR1 and CDR2: SGHRS and YFSETQ. Here the CDR3 reads CASSQRNPYQETQYF. CDR3 nucleotides: TGCGCCAGCAGCCAGCGAAACCCGTACCAAGAGACCCAGTACTTC.

A word on this clone: This is likely a read error, given that the CDR3 carries no conserved phenylalanine or tryptophan at its end. Because the CDR3's place on the DNA is in doubt, the DNA is left out and the CDR3 is given as listed by TCRdb. The chain is built from TRBV4-2 and TRBJ2-7; the DNA was not compared with TRBD1, the D call given in the table. The V gene's germline CDR1 is LGHNA and CDR2 YNFKEQ. The CDR3 sequence runs 13 residues, both termini included. This chain's CDR3 is CASSQENRQGATS.

This clone was seen repeatedly, ten times or more. This sequence joins TRBV5-4 and TRBJ2-7, with D possibly being TRBD1 (5 bases). The CDR3 is made up of 14 amino acids. Germline CDR1 reads SGHNT; CDR2 reads YYREEE (reference sequence). V was pared by 0 bases and J by 5 bases, with 12 bases between. Here the CDR3 DNA reads TGTGCCAGCAGCTTGGAAGGGGTTATCAACGAGCAGTACTTC. This encodes CASSLEGVINEQYF. The whole variable domain, filled in from reference TRBV5-4 and TRBJ2-7, reads ETGVTQSPTHLIKTRGQQVTLRCSSQSGHNTVSWYQQALGQGPQFIFQYYREEENGRGNFPPRFSGLQFPNYSSELNVNALELDDSALYLCASSLEGVINEQYFGPGTRLTVT.

The chain carries TRBV9 and TRBJ2-3; 7 nucleotides match TRBD2. This CDR3 is built from 15 residues. Trimming cost V 1 base and J 2 bases; bases outside gene matches: 4. The germline V gene encodes CDR1 SGDLS and CDR2 YYNGEE. The CDR3 is CASSVIAGVTDTQYF. CDR3 nucleotide sequence: TGTGCCAGCAGCGTAATTGCGGGGGTCACAGATACGCAGTATTTT.

This chain uses TRBV20-1 with TRBJ2-5, with D hard to call. The CDR3 covers 11 residues. Germline loops: CDR1 DFQATT, CDR2 SNEGSKA (reference sequence). The V and J ends lost 5 bases and 4 bases respectively, with 8 bases between them. The CDR3 sequence is CSAPKRETQYF. Here the CDR3 DNA reads TGCAGTGCTCCGAAACGAGAGACCCAGTACTTC.